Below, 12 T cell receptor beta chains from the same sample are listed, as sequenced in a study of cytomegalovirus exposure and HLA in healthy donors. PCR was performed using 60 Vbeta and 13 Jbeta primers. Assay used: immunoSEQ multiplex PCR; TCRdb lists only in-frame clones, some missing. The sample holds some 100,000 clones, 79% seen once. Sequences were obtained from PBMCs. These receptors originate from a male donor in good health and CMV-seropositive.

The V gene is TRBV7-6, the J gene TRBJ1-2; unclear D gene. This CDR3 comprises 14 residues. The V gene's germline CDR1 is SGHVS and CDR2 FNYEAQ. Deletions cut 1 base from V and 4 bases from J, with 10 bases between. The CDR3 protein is CASSLEQNGYGYTF. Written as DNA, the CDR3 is TGTGCCAGCAGCTTAGAACAGAACGGCTATGGCTACACCTTC.

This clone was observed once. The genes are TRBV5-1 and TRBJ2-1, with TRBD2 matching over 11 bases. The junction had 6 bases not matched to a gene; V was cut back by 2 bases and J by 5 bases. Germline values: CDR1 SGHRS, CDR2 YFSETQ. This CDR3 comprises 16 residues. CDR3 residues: CASSFLGTSGDNEQFF. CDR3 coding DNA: TGCGCCAGCAGCTTCCTCGGGACTAGCGGCGACAATGAGCAGTTCTTC.

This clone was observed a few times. CDR3: CASSGQGGNQPQHF. The DNA of the CDR3 is TGTGCCAGCAGCGGACAGGGAGGCAATCAGCCCCAGCATTTT. This chain uses TRBV6-5 with TRBJ1-5; 8 bases agree with TRBD1. Germline CDR1 MNHEY, CDR2 SVGAGI. This CDR3 has 14 amino acids. V was pared by 6 bases and J by 2 bases, with 3 bases of the junction left unmatched.

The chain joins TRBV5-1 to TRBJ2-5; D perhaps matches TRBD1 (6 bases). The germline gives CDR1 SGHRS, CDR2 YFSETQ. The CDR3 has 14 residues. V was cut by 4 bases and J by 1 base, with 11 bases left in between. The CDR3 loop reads CASSPGTSQETQYF. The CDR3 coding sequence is TGCGCCAGCAGCCCGGGGACATCCCAAGAGACCCAGTACTTC.

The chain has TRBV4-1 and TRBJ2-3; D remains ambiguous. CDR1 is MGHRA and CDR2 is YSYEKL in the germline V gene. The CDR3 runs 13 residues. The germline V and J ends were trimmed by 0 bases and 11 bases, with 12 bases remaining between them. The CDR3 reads CASSQEERVKQYF. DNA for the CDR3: TGCGCCAGCAGCCAAGAGGAGCGTGTGAAGCAGTATTTT.

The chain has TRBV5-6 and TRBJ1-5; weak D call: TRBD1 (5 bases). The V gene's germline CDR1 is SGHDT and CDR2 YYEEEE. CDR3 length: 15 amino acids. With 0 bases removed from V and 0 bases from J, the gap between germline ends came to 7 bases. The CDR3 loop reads CASSLGTFSNQPQHF. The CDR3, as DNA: TGTGCCAGCAGCTTGGGGACATTTAGCAATCAGCCCCAGCATTTT.

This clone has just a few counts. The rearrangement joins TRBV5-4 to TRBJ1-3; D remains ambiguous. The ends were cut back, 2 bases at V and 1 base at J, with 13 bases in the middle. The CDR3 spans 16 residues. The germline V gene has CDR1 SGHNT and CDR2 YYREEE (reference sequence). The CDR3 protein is CASSFAGSTSGNTIYF. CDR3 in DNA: TGTGCCAGCAGCTTTGCGGGCAGCACTTCTGGAAACACCATATATTTT.

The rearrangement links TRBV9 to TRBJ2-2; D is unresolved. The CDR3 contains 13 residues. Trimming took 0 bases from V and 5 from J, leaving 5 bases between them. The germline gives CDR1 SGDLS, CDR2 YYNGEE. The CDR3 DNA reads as TGTGCCAGCAGCGTAGTCGTTACCGGGGAGCTGTTTTTT. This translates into CASSVVVTGELFF.

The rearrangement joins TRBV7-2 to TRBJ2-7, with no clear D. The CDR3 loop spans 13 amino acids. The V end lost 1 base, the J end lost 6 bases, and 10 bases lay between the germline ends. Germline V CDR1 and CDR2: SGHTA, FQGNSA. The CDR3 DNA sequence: TGTGCCAGCAGCTTAGTAGGAGTAGGCGAGCAGTACTTC. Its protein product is CASSLVGVGEQYF.

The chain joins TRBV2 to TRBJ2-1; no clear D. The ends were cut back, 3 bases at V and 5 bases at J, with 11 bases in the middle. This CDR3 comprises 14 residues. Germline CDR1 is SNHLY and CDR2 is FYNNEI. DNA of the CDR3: TGTGCCAGCAGTGAGCAAGGTGGAGACAATGAGCAGTTCTTC. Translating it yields CASSEQGGDNEQFF.

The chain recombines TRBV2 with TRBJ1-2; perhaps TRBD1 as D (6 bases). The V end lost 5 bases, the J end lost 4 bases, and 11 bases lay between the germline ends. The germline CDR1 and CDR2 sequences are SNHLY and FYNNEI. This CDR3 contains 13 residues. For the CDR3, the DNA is TGTGCCAGCAGTACACAGGGTGGCTATGGCTACACCTTC. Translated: CASSTQGGYGYTF.

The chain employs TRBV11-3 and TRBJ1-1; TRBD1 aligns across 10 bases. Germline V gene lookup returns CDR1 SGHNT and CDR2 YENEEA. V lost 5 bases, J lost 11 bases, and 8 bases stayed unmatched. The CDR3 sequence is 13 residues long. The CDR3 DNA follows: TGTGCCAGCAGCCTCGGACAGGGGGGCCGCGCTTTCTTT. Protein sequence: CASSLGQGGRAFF.